This T cell receptor beta chain is from a study of shared clonotypes between healthy human individuals. The study's findings and limits: Genetic and exposure-history diversity was limited by the small donor number.

Concerning this clone: Its matching antigen is unknown.

The sequencing of unsorted PBMC DNA took place on ten immunoSEQ deep assay plates. Clones were read by immunoSEQ multiplex PCR, and TCRdb kept only the in-frame ones, dropping some. The sample holds more than 400,000 clones; around four fifths are singletons and the top ten take approximately 12%. Approximately 90 million PBMCs were counted before genomic DNA extraction. The sequence derives from a woman between 35 and 50 years old in good health. Some clones in this sample may be carry-over from other donors' samples. The sequenced material came from PBMCs.

Written as DNA, the CDR3 is TGTGCCAGTAGTATAGCCGGGACAGTTGATCAGCCCCAGCATTTT. Protein product: CASSIAGTVDQPQHF. The chain has TRBV19 and TRBJ1-5, with 7 bases identical to TRBD1. V shed 1 base and J 5 bases; nucleotides not matched to a gene: 5. The CDR3 runs to 15 residues. Germline-derived CDR1 and CDR2 are LNHDA and SQIVND (reference sequence).